This entry is about one TCR beta chain. Its antigen remains unidentified. These data are taken from a study of T-cell reconstitution after alpha-beta-depleted transplantation in children. V was shortened by 6 bases and J by 2 bases, with 17 bases between the two germline ends. Germline-derived CDR1 and CDR2 are DFQATT and SNEGSKA (reference sequence). The CDR3 extends over 14 amino acids. Using unique molecular identifiers, the investigators prepared the TCRbeta library. TCRdb redid the calling of the PCR reads with MiXCR, one entry per CDR3 protein. Here the sample spans some 310,000 distinct CDR3 sequences, approximately 23% being singletons. Study observations and caveats: There were some patients whose high TCRbeta diversity at day 60 came from surviving recipient T cells and thymic progenitors. T cells produced anew were the main source of T-cell counts and diversity one year after transplant. As was reported, about two months after transplant, alpha-beta T cells came from several hundred expanded graft clones.

This specimen was PBMCs, mostly from graft donor cells, taken 180 days after TCRalphabeta/CD19-depleted stem cell transplant. The sequence was collected from a male patient younger than 18 who had a stem cell transplant for acute lymphoblastic leukemia, so the T cells may come from the graft donor. The chain couples TRBV20-1 to TRBJ2-7; D is perhaps TRBD1 or TRBD2 (5 bases each). As DNA, the CDR3 is TGCAGTGCCCACCGGGACGCAGTGGCCTACGAGCAGTACTTC. This sequence encodes CSAHRDAVAYEQYF.